These 23 T cell receptor beta chains originate from one sample sequenced in a study of T cells in Graves' hyperthyroidism and ophthalmopathy. Amplified regions were TCR beta CDR3 sequences from RNA transcripts. HTBI primers were used for first-round RT-PCR of the TCR CDR3. TCRdb used MiXCR to reprocess the multiplex PCR reads, holding one entry per CDR3 protein. The repertoire holds around 600,000 distinct CDR3 sequences, with around 14% as singletons. Sequenced input: blood. These TCRs come from a woman younger than 45 with Graves' hyperthyroidism.

This clonotype was seen a handful of times. V gene TRBV4-1 combines with J gene TRBJ2-1, with 11 positions matching TRBD1. The V segment lost 4 bases and the J segment 3 bases; nucleotides outside the gene matches: 2. Looked up from germline, CDR1 is MGHRA and CDR2 is YSYEKL. This CDR3 has 15 residues. This chain's CDR3 is CASSRGQGDYNEQFF. CDR3 nucleotide sequence: TGCGCCAGCAGCCGGGGACAGGGGGACTACAATGAGCAGTTCTTC.

This clonotype was picked up a small number of times. The chain is built from TRBV6-1 and TRBJ1-2; D call uncertain. The CDR3 runs 11 residues. From germline, CDR1 is MNHNS and CDR2 SASEGT. V gave up 4 bases and J gave up 5 bases, with 5 bases separating them. The CDR3, as DNA: TGTGCCAGCAGTGCTGAGTATGGCTACACCTTC. This encodes CASSAEYGYTF.

This clonotype was detected ten times or more. The chain uses TRBV20-1 and TRBJ1-1, with D unresolved. This CDR3 region has 14 residues. Germline V gene sequence: CDR1 DFQATT, CDR2 SNEGSKA (reference sequence). Trimming removed 0 bases from V and 1 base from J, with 9 bases in between. The DNA of the CDR3 is TGCAGTGCTAGAGATGGCACCAAGAACACTGAAGCTTTCTTT. Translated, it gives CSARDGTKNTEAFF.

This clonotype has only a few counts. The rearrangement joins TRBV13 to TRBJ1-3, with 7 bases identical to TRBD1. J gave up 0 bases and V 3 bases, and 2 bases lay outside the gene matches. CDR3 length equals 15 residues. Germline CDR1 and CDR2: PRHDT and FYEKMQ (reference sequence). CDR3 DNA: TGTGCCAGCAGCTTGAGGACAGGCTCTGGAAACACCATATATTTT. The encoded protein is CASSLRTGSGNTIYF.

The chain joins TRBV10-3 to TRBJ1-3; 7 nucleotides match TRBD1. From germline, CDR1 is ENHRY and CDR2 SYGVKD. The CDR3 covers 15 residues. The trim removed 4 bases at V and 4 bases at J, leaving 7 bases unmatched. In DNA, the CDR3 is TGTGCCATCAGTGGGCTACAGGGGTCGGGAAACACCATATATTTT. Translating it yields CAISGLQGSGNTIYF.

The rearrangement joins TRBV7-3 to TRBJ2-2, with D possibly matching TRBD1 (5 bases). The V end lost 5 bases, the J end lost 5 bases, and 15 bases lay between the germline ends. CDR1 and CDR2 (germline): SGHTA, FQGTGA. This CDR3 spans 15 amino acids. In nucleotides, the CDR3 is TGTGCCAGCAGCCCGAACAGGCGTGGGACCGGGGAGCTGTTTTTT. Its translation is CASSPNRRGTGELFF.

The rearrangement links TRBV7-2 to TRBJ2-1, with 13 positions matching TRBD2. V shed 5 bases, J shed 8 bases, and the junction held 6 bases outside the gene matches. There are 15 residues in the CDR3. Germline values: CDR1 SGHTA, CDR2 FQGNSA. The CDR3, as DNA: TGTGCCAGCAGCCAGGGACTAGCGGGAAGGGATGAGCAGTTCTTC. Residues: CASSQGLAGRDEQFF.

The rearrangement joins TRBV6-6 to TRBJ2-1; 7 positions agree with TRBD1. Per germline, CDR1 MNHNY and CDR2 SVGAGI (reference sequence). V shed 2 bases and J 4 bases; nucleotides not matched to a gene: 5. CDR3 size: 15 residues. CDR3 sequence reads: CASSYTGQTYNEQFF. For the CDR3, the DNA is TGTGCCAGCAGTTACACGGGACAGACATACAATGAGCAGTTCTTC.

This clonotype was counted ten times or more. The chain uses TRBV7-9 and TRBJ1-1; D unresolved. Germline CDR1 and CDR2: SEHNR and FQNEAQ (reference sequence). The V and J ends lost 2 bases and 7 bases respectively, with 11 bases between them. This CDR3 has 13 amino acids. As DNA, the CDR3 is TGTGCCAGCAGCTTATATCCCGGTAATGAAGCTTTCTTT. This gives the protein CASSLYPGNEAFF.

This clonotype has a count of ten or more. This chain uses TRBV10-3 with TRBJ1-1, with D uncertain. This CDR3 has 12 residues. V was cut by 3 bases and J by 4 bases, with 6 bases left in between. Germline assignment: CDR1 ENHRY and CDR2 SYGVKD. The DNA of the CDR3 is TGTGCCATCAGTGAAGGCTCCACTGAAGCTTTCTTT. Its translation is CAISEGSTEAFF.

The chain combines TRBV2 with TRBJ2-7, with a weak D call TRBD1 (5 bases). With 7 bases removed from V and 5 bases from J, the gap between germline ends came to 21 bases. From germline, CDR1 is SNHLY and CDR2 FYNNEI. The CDR3 covers 15 residues. Written as DNA, the CDR3 is TGTGCCAGCATAGGGCTAAGGGGCAATCTTAACGAGCAGTACTTC. Protein: CASIGLRGNLNEQYF.

The chain recombines TRBV12-5 with TRBJ1-1; D possibly corresponds to TRBD1 (5 bases). CDR3 size: 15 residues. V was shortened by 5 bases and J by 1 base, with 14 bases between the two germline ends. Germline CDR1 is LGHNT and CDR2 is FRNRAP. This CDR3 is CASGLGHGTNTEAFF. CDR3 nucleotide sequence: TGTGCTAGTGGTCTCGGACATGGGACGAACACTGAAGCTTTCTTT.

This clonotype was counted many times. The rearrangement links TRBV28 to TRBJ1-1; tentatively, D is TRBD1 (6 bases). This CDR3 has 10 residues. Germline values: CDR1 MDHEN, CDR2 SYDVKM. The ends were cut back, 7 bases at V and 13 bases at J, with 13 bases in the middle. The CDR3 is CASKRGHVFF. In DNA, the CDR3 is TGTGCCAGCAAACGGGGGCATGTTTTCTTT.

This sequence joins TRBV27 and TRBJ2-2, with a possible D match to TRBD1 (5 bases). The ends were cut back, 8 bases at V and 1 base at J, with 14 bases in the middle. From germline, CDR1 is MNHEY and CDR2 SMNVEV (reference sequence). The CDR3 is 15 residues long. CDR3 DNA: TGTGCCAGCCGAGCCCTAGGACAGAACACCGGGGAGCTGTTTTTT. Residues: CASRALGQNTGELFF.

On this clonotype: The junction departs from the called germline gene at one end, perhaps through a read error. J is TRBJ2-7 and V is TRBV7-3; 7 bases are shared with TRBD2. This CDR3 region has 15 residues. Germline-derived CDR1 and CDR2 are SGHTA and FQGTGA. DNA for the CDR3: TGCGCCAGCAGCCCTCGGGGAGGGGTCCTCTACGAGCAGTACTTC. As protein: CASSPRGGVLYEQYF.

This clonotype was counted a single time. Since a much larger clone is just one base distant, this may be a read error. As the CDR3 is not closed by the conserved phenylalanine or tryptophan, this likely results from a read error. The rearrangement joins TRBV6-1 to TRBJ2-1; 11 bases map to TRBD2. V shed 4 bases, J shed 4 bases, and the junction held 6 bases outside the gene matches. This CDR3 region has 16 residues. Germline CDR1 MNHNS, CDR2 SASEGT. CDR3 in amino acids: CASSALGLADYNEQFS. In DNA, the CDR3 is TGTGCCAGCAGTGCCCTGGGACTAGCGGATTACAATGAGCAGTTCTCC.

With respect to this clonotype: One base away lies a much larger clone, so this may be a sequencing read error. The chain carries TRBV12-3 or TRBV12-4 and TRBJ2-1; TRBD2 agrees at 8 bases. This CDR3 is 13 amino acids long. The V and J ends lost 4 bases and 6 bases, in that order; junction bases with no gene match: 2. CDR3 coding DNA: TGTGCCAGCAGTTCCGGGGGGGCCAATGAGCAGTTCTTC. Its protein is CASSSGGANEQFF.

V gene TRBV28 combines with J gene TRBJ1-6; TRBD1 matches at 9 bases. This CDR3 comprises 16 residues. The germline V gene has CDR1 MDHEN and CDR2 SYDVKM. V shed 3 bases and J 7 bases; nucleotides not matched to a gene: 7. The CDR3 DNA follows: TGTGCCAGCAGTTTGTATTGGGGGACAGGGAATTCACCCCTCCACTTT. It translates to CASSLYWGTGNSPLHF.

In its sample, this clonotype was seen many times. The V gene is TRBV20-1, the J gene TRBJ1-4; TRBD1 matches 8 bases. The J segment lost 3 bases and the V segment lost 6 bases, leaving 3 bases of the junction unmatched. CDR1 is DFQATT, CDR2 SNEGSKA, per germline (reference sequence). The CDR3 contains 13 residues. The CDR3 coding sequence is TGCAGTGCGCAGACAGGGGCTAATGAAAAACTGTTTTTT. The encoded protein is CSAQTGANEKLFF.

Ten or more counts support this clonotype. J is TRBJ2-7 and V is TRBV7-9; D might be TRBD2 (6 bases). CDR3 length: 16 residues. Trimming pared 4 bases from V and 2 bases from J, leaving 18 bases between. In germline, CDR1 is SEHNR, CDR2 FQNEAQ (reference sequence). DNA for the CDR3: TGTGCCAGCAGCTCCCTCTCTAGCGAAGAACCCTACGAGCAGTACTTC. As protein: CASSSLSSEEPYEQYF.

This clonotype came up a few times. The J gene is TRBJ2-1, the V gene TRBV20-1; 16 bases are a match to TRBD2. This CDR3 has 18 amino acids. With 4 bases clipped from V and 0 bases from J, the junction kept 6 bases outside the gene matches. The germline V gene has CDR1 DFQATT and CDR2 SNEGSKA (reference sequence). DNA for the CDR3: TGCAGTGCTACCACCGGGACTAGCGGGAGGGCCTCCTACAATGAGCAGTTCTTC. Its translation: CSATTGTSGRASYNEQFF.

CDR3 amino acids: CASSYSAGDSPLHF. The CDR3 nucleotides are TGTGCCAGCAGTTACTCGGCAGGGGATTCACCCCTCCACTTT. The chain is built from TRBV7-9 and TRBJ1-6, with D tentatively TRBD1 (6 bases). Germline V gene data show CDR1 as SEHNR and CDR2 as FQNEAQ (reference sequence). The length of the CDR3 is 14 residues. The germline V and J ends were trimmed by 6 bases and 8 bases, with 14 bases remaining between them.

The J gene is TRBJ2-3, the V gene TRBV7-9; D tentatively reads TRBD1 or TRBD2 (5 bases each). Germline CDR1 reads SEHNR; CDR2 reads FQNEAQ (reference sequence). Trimming took 4 bases from V and 4 from J, leaving 15 bases between them. This CDR3 comprises 15 residues. This CDR3 is CASSYPFGAPDTQYF. DNA for the CDR3: TGTGCCAGCAGCTACCCCTTCGGGGCCCCAGATACGCAGTATTTT. The whole variable domain, remainder taken from reference TRBV7-9 and TRBJ2-3, is DTGVSQNPRHKITKRGQNVTFRCDPISEHNRLYWYRQTLGQGPEFLTYFQNEAQLEKSRLLSDRFSAERPKGSFSTLEIQRTEQGDSAMYLCASSYPFGAPDTQYFGPGTRLTVL.